This T cell receptor (beta chain) emerged from a study of shared clonotypes between healthy human individuals. As concerns this clone: Antigen specificity is unknown.

This CDR3 has 18 residues. Germline CDR1 reads SGHRS; CDR2 reads YFSETQ. V was cut by 4 bases and J by 0 bases, with 20 bases left in between. At deep level, the assay was performed. Original analysis: Junction-only immunoSEQ data arrived without quality scores, meaning filtering differed. Clones were sequenced by immunoSEQ multiplex PCR, and TCRdb holds only the in-frame ones, with some missing. Clone size and V and J calls were adopted from that table, with D and trimming inferred from the DNA. In the table there are about 2.4 million clones, more than 90% of which are singletons. Study conclusions and caveats: Approximately 4.6% of naive CD4 clonotypes were shared across several donors.

The sequence derives from a man aged 18 to 29 in good health. The sample comprised naive CD4+ T cells sorted from blood. As for subset: CD45RA+ positively selected. The chain links TRBV5-1 to TRBJ2-1; D may be TRBD2 (5 bases). The DNA of the CDR3 is TGCGCCAGCAGCCCCTATCCTCCCAGCGGCAACTCCTACAATGAGCAGTTCTTC. This gives the protein CASSPYPPSGNSYNEQFF.